The TCR beta chain described here comes from a study of shared clonotypes between healthy human individuals. This CDR3 region has 15 residues. The germline V gene encodes CDR1 SGHRS and CDR2 YFSETQ. After removal of 0 bases from V and 6 bases from J, the junction contained 5 bases not matched to a gene. This clone occurred once. Measured with immunoSEQ multiplex PCR; TCRdb has only the in-frame clones, and not every one. Of roughly 500,000 clones listed, approximately 94% are singletons. The chain uses TRBV5-1 and TRBJ2-1; TRBD2 aligns across 8 bases. The TCR was taken from a woman in her thirties in good health. Material for sequencing was naive CD4+ T cells sorted from blood. Documented subset: CD45RA+ positively selected. CDR3 DNA: TGCGCCAGCAGCTTGGGATTTAGCGGGACCAATGAGCAGTTCTTC. Protein product: CASSLGFSGTNEQFF.